This T cell receptor beta chain was recorded in a study of T cells in Graves' hyperthyroidism and ophthalmopathy. Findings and limits, study-wide: Ophthalmopathy, which appeared later, was predicted by the model a median roughly 6.6 months before onset.

Disease duration under 2 months; hyperthyroidism patients were aged 18 to 65. Diagnoses rested on clinical symptoms, serum thyroxine and TRAb, thyroid ultrasound and orbital computed tomography. Comment on this clonotype: The antigen is unknown.

Per germline, CDR1 LGHNA and CDR2 YNFKEQ. Trimming took 4 bases from V and 3 from J, leaving 15 bases between them. The CDR3 covers 16 residues. Authors of the study amplified TCR beta CDR3 regions from RNA transcripts. Carried out on the TCR CDR3, a first-round RT-PCR used the HTBI primer set. A single record per CDR3 protein comes from TCRdb applying MiXCR to the multiplex PCR reads. This table has 600,000 to 850,000 distinct CDR3 sequences, around 20% appearing once. The sample consisted of blood. V is TRBV4-2 and J is TRBJ1-4; no firm D call. The clonotype was recovered from a woman aged 50 to 60 with Graves' hyperthyroidism that later progressed to Graves' ophthalmopathy. For the CDR3, the DNA is TGTGCCAGCAGCCCTGAACGTCCTACCCCTAATGAAAAACTGTTTTTT. This gives the protein CASSPERPTPNEKLFF.